The 18 T cell receptor beta chains below all came from one sample that was sequenced in a study of regulatory T cells in long-lasting Graves disease. Through Arm-PCR of CDR3 regions and iRepertoire HTBI primers, TCR beta libraries were built. TCRdb used MiXCR to reprocess the multiplex PCR reads, holding one entry per CDR3 protein. This sample has about 380,000 distinct CDR3 sequences, with around 15% found just once. As for time point: newly diagnosed GD, antithyroid drugs for less than 3 months. The authors made the TCR library using RNA they extracted from PBMCs. Sequencing was performed on peripheral blood mononuclear cells (PBMCs), taken at new diagnosis, from a patient treated with antithyroid drugs. The source of these receptors is a female donor with Graves disease.

The rearrangement uses TRBV4-1 and TRBJ2-6; D tentatively reads TRBD1 or TRBD2 (6 bases each). In germline, CDR1 is MGHRA, CDR2 YSYEKL. The CDR3 length is 20 residues. Trimming stripped 5 bases from V and 0 bases from J, with 23 bases between. CDR3 sequence (DNA): TGCGCCAGCAGCAAAATTATTGGGGGGCAGGAGCACTCTGGGGCCAACGTCCTGACTTTC. Translation: CASSKIIGGQEHSGANVLTF.

This clonotype was counted at least ten times. This chain uses TRBV12-3 or TRBV12-4 with TRBJ1-2; a weak D match, TRBD1 (6 bases). The CDR3 spans 14 residues. Trimming pared 3 bases from V and 5 bases from J, leaving 13 bases between. The CDR3 region has the DNA TGTGCCAGCAGTTTTGGGGGGGCATGGTATGGCTACACCTTC. Its protein product is CASSFGGAWYGYTF.

This clonotype was found many times. J is TRBJ1-1 and V is TRBV27, with TRBD1 matching 9 bases. The CDR3 is 14 residues long. Germline V gives CDR1 MNHEY, CDR2 SMNVEV (reference sequence). The trim removed 5 bases at V and 9 bases at J, leaving 10 bases unmatched. CDR3 in amino acids: CASSLTGGSRKAFF. The DNA of the CDR3 is TGTGCCAGCAGTCTTACAGGGGGCTCCCGAAAAGCTTTCTTT.

Many counts were recorded for this clonotype. V usage is TRBV9 and J usage is TRBJ2-1; D is possibly TRBD1 (6 bases). This CDR3 comprises 11 residues. V lost 4 bases and J lost 11, with 10 bases in between. Germline-derived CDR1 and CDR2 are SGDLS and YYNGEE. The CDR3 is CASSLGHQQFF. The DNA of the CDR3 is TGTGCCAGCAGCTTGGGACACCAGCAGTTCTTC.

This clonotype was counted only a few times. The V call is TRBV7-3, the J call TRBJ2-5; D tentatively reads TRBD1 or TRBD2 (6 bases each). Germline CDR1 and CDR2: SGHTA and FQGTGA. CDR3 length: 12 residues. Trimming removed 6 bases from V and 9 bases from J, with 14 bases in between. CDR3 sequence (DNA): TGTGCCAGCAGTCACGAGGGGGAGGCCCAGTACTTC. Amino acid sequence: CASSHEGEAQYF.

This clonotype showed up many times. The J gene is TRBJ1-1, the V gene TRBV12-3 or TRBV12-4; D is possibly TRBD1 (6 bases). This CDR3 has 15 residues. Trimming pared 8 bases from V and 3 bases from J, leaving 19 bases between. Written as DNA, the CDR3 is TGTGCCAGCGGAAGAGGGGGGCAAATGGACACTGAAGCTTTCTTT. This translates into CASGRGGQMDTEAFF.

This clonotype was counted many times. This rearrangement joins TRBV20-1 to TRBJ1-4, with D possibly matching TRBD1 (5 bases). This CDR3 contains 14 residues. Looked up from germline, CDR1 is DFQATT and CDR2 is SNEGSKA (reference sequence). V lost 1 base and J 7 bases, leaving 13 bases between the germline ends. The CDR3, as DNA: TGCAGTGCTAGAGGGAGAGGGGCGGGTGAAAAACTGTTTTTT. Residues: CSARGRGAGEKLFF.

This clonotype was observed many times. CDR3 residues: CASSDETLYTDTQYF. The CDR3 coding sequence is TGTGCCAGCAGCGATGAGACACTCTACACAGATACGCAGTATTTT. V usage is TRBV11-2 and J usage is TRBJ2-3; no definite D call. This CDR3 is built from 15 residues. Trimming stripped 5 bases from V and 2 bases from J, with 14 bases between. Germline V lookup: CDR1 SGHAT, CDR2 FQNNGV.

This clonotype was found many times. V gene TRBV15 combines with J gene TRBJ2-5, with 8 bases identical to TRBD1. The V gene's germline CDR1 is LNHNV and CDR2 YYDKDF (reference sequence). The CDR3 runs 15 residues. The V and J ends lost 0 bases and 2 bases, in that order; junction bases with no gene match: 2. The CDR3 sequence is CATSRDQGAQETQYF. For the CDR3, the DNA is TGTGCCACCAGCAGAGATCAGGGGGCGCAAGAGACCCAGTACTTC.

This clonotype was seen at least ten times. This chain links TRBV30 with TRBJ2-1; D unclear. The germline V and J ends were trimmed by 3 bases and 8 bases, with 8 bases remaining between them. Germline-derived CDR1 and CDR2 are GTSNPN and SVGIG (reference sequence). The CDR3 length is 11 residues. CDR3 bases: TGTGCCTGGAGCCCCCCTTATGAGCAGTTCTTC. Protein: CAWSPPYEQFF.

This chain uses TRBV18 with TRBJ1-1; 8 nucleotides match TRBD1. The germline gives CDR1 KGHSH, CDR2 LQKENI. The length of the CDR3 is 12 residues. Trimming removed 5 bases from V and 11 bases from J; junction bases left unmatched: 7. CDR3: CASSNVRQGAFF. The DNA of the CDR3 is TGTGCCAGCTCAAACGTAAGACAGGGGGCTTTCTTT.

The gene calls are TRBV12-3 or TRBV12-4 and TRBJ1-2; 7 bases are shared with TRBD1. V lost 6 bases, J lost 2 bases, and 9 bases stayed unmatched. CDR3 size: 15 residues. In DNA, the CDR3 is TGTGCCAGCAGCGTTCCCGGGACAGCAAACTATGGCTACACCTTC. It specifies CASSVPGTANYGYTF.

The sample holds many counts of this clonotype. This CDR3 reads CASSPSEGGYQPQHF. In DNA, the CDR3 is TGTGCCAGCAGTCCCTCGGAGGGAGGATATCAGCCCCAGCATTTT. The genes are TRBV27 and TRBJ1-5, with unresolved D. V dropped 5 bases and J dropped 5 bases, with 16 bases sitting between them. CDR1 and CDR2 from the germline V gene are MNHEY and SMNVEV (reference sequence). The CDR3 totals 15 residues.

This clonotype was observed at least ten times. The V and J genes are TRBV10-3 and TRBJ1-1; D remains ambiguous. Trimming pared 5 bases from V and 1 base from J, leaving 8 bases between. This CDR3 is built from 13 residues. The germline gives CDR1 ENHRY, CDR2 SYGVKD. The CDR3 bases are TGTGCCATCAGTTCTTTCGGGAACACTGAAGCTTTCTTT. Amino acids: CAISSFGNTEAFF.

This clonotype was seen repeatedly, ten times or more. CDR3 sequence: CATTQGGVDTQYF. In DNA, the CDR3 is TGTGCCACCACCCAGGGGGGCGTGGATACGCAGTATTTT. J is TRBJ2-3 and V is TRBV11-2; TRBD1 is a possible D gene (7 bases). Germline V gene data show CDR1 as SGHAT and CDR2 as FQNNGV. The V end lost 10 bases, the J end lost 6 bases, and 17 bases lay between the germline ends. This CDR3 comprises 13 residues.

This clonotype was counted only a few times. The V call is TRBV4-1, the J call TRBJ2-5; D ambiguous. The V end lost 1 base, the J end lost 5 bases, and 8 bases lay between the germline ends. This CDR3 is built from 13 residues. Germline V gene data show CDR1 as MGHRA and CDR2 as YSYEKL. The CDR3: CASSQAIGETQYF. CDR3 DNA sequence: TGCGCCAGCAGCCAAGCCATAGGGGAGACCCAGTACTTC.

In its sample, this clonotype was seen many times. The chain uses TRBV2 and TRBJ1-1; maybe TRBD1 (5 bases). The V end lost 10 bases, the J end lost 0 bases, and 12 bases lay between the germline ends. The germline CDR1 and CDR2 sequences are SNHLY and FYNNEI. The CDR3 spans 13 residues. CDR3 amino acids: CATKQEMNTEAFF. CDR3 sequence (DNA): TGTGCCACAAAACAGGAAATGAACACTGAAGCTTTCTTT.

The chain couples TRBV24-1 to TRBJ2-3; D could derive from TRBD1 or TRBD2 (5 bases each). V was clipped by 3 bases and J by 4 bases, with 7 bases between them. The germline V gene encodes CDR1 KGHDR and CDR2 SFDVKD. The CDR3 loop spans 13 amino acids. CDR3 loop: CATSDGGADTQYF. The CDR3 nucleotides read TGTGCCACCAGTGATGGGGGTGCAGATACGCAGTATTTT.